One sample yielded the 22 T cell receptor beta chains listed below, sequenced in a study of T cells after yellow fever vaccination. TCRdb ran MiXCR on the 5' RACE reads and lists one entry per CDR3 protein. Seen here are about 340,000 distinct CDR3 sequences, 9.5% to 15% observed once, and the top ten hold about 3%. The sample consisted of CD4+ T cells sorted from PBMCs, taken 15 days after the yellow fever booster vaccination. These TCRs come from a young man who received the YFV17D yellow fever vaccine.

This clonotype was seen more than once but under ten times. The V and J genes are TRBV12-3 or TRBV12-4 and TRBJ2-2; the match to TRBD2 covers 8 bases. The junction had 7 bases not matched to a gene; V was cut back by 4 bases and J by 3 bases. This CDR3 is 16 amino acids long. The CDR3: CASSYGLAPDTGELFF. The CDR3 coding sequence is TGTGCCAGCAGTTACGGACTAGCCCCGGACACCGGGGAGCTGTTTTTT.

V is TRBV6-2 or TRBV6-3 and J is TRBJ2-3, with a weak D call TRBD1 (6 bases). This CDR3 is 14 amino acids long. Germline V gene sequence: CDR1 MNHEY, CDR2 SVGEGT. Trimming took off 8 bases at V and 4 bases at J, with 16 bases between the two ends. The CDR3 region is CASLPRPGADTQYF. The CDR3 nucleotides are TGTGCCAGCCTTCCTCGCCCAGGGGCAGATACGCAGTATTTT.

This clonotype was seen only a few times. The J gene is TRBJ1-4, the V gene TRBV29-1, with D unresolved. Germline V gene sequence: CDR1 SQVTM, CDR2 ANQGSEA. The V end lost 5 bases, the J end lost 7 bases, and 11 bases lay between the germline ends. CDR3 length equals 12 residues. The CDR3 sequence is CSVPSEGEKLFF. CDR3 DNA sequence: TGCAGCGTTCCCTCAGAGGGTGAAAAACTGTTTTTT.

This clonotype was counted between two and nine times. The CDR3 DNA reads as TGCAGTGCTACCAAGCGTAGCTACACAGATACGCAGTATTTT. Encoded protein: CSATKRSYTDTQYF. The rearrangement uses TRBV20-1 and TRBJ2-3; D unclear. V was shortened by 4 bases and J by 2 bases, with 13 bases between the two germline ends. The CDR3 spans 14 residues. The germline V gene encodes CDR1 DFQATT and CDR2 SNEGSKA (reference sequence).

In this sample, this clonotype turned up a few times. As DNA, the CDR3 is TGTGCCAGCAGCCGGAGGACGGATAGCGGGGGGTCCAATGAGCAGTTCTTC. It yields the protein CASSRRTDSGGSNEQFF. This rearrangement joins TRBV4-2 to TRBJ2-1, with 10 bases that match TRBD2. Germline values: CDR1 LGHNA, CDR2 YNFKEQ. The length of the CDR3 is 17 residues. Trimming removed 4 bases from V and 6 bases from J; junction bases left unmatched: 12.

This clonotype turned up a few times. The chain couples TRBV4-2 to TRBJ1-2; 7 bases match TRBD1. CDR1 and CDR2 (germline): LGHNA, YNFKEQ. The CDR3 is made up of 16 amino acids. The junction had 10 bases not matched to a gene; V was cut back by 0 bases and J by 6 bases. The CDR3 loop is CASSQDGRGQFNGYTF. The CDR3 DNA follows: TGTGCCAGCAGCCAAGATGGTCGGGGACAGTTCAATGGCTACACCTTC.

This clonotype was picked up a small number of times. The genes are TRBV9 and TRBJ2-7; TRBD2 matches 11 bases. The CDR3 consists of 14 residues. Germline lookup yields CDR1 SGDLS and CDR2 YYNGEE. V trimming: 2 bases; J trimming: 4 bases; junction bases outside the gene matches: 2. CDR3 protein: CASSVSGGVYEQYF. The DNA of the CDR3 is TGTGCCAGCAGCGTTAGCGGGGGGGTATACGAGCAGTACTTC.

This clonotype was found a few times. Here the CDR3 DNA reads TGTGCCAGCAGCGCGGTCCGGGACGGGAAGTGGAATGAGCAGTTCTTC. Amino acid sequence: CASSAVRDGKWNEQFF. The V call is TRBV5-8, the J call TRBJ2-1; TRBD1 or TRBD2 may be the D gene (5 bases each). Germline V CDR1 and CDR2: SGHTS, YDEGEE. The CDR3 covers 16 residues. V lost 4 bases to trimming and J lost 7 bases, with 21 bases between them.

Only a few counts were recorded for this clonotype. The chain couples TRBV7-2 to TRBJ2-7; D remains unclear. Germline V gene data show CDR1 as SGHTA and CDR2 as FQGNSA. The germline V and J ends were trimmed by 6 bases and 4 bases, with 10 bases remaining between them. The CDR3 length is 12 residues. The CDR3 DNA reads TGTGCCAGCAGTTACATCGGGTACGAGCAGTACTTC. It encodes CASSYIGYEQYF.

This clonotype occurred a few times. The chain recombines TRBV5-1 with TRBJ2-3, with D perhaps TRBD1 or TRBD2 (6 bases each). There are 15 residues in the CDR3. Trimming pared 0 bases from V and 5 bases from J, leaving 13 bases between. CDR1 and CDR2 (germline): SGHRS, YFSETQ. The CDR3 sequence is CASSLGGAVIDTQYF. The CDR3 DNA is TGCGCCAGCAGCTTGGGGGGGGCCGTGATAGATACGCAGTATTTT.

This clonotype was seen only a few times. The chain has TRBV10-3 and TRBJ2-3; D not certain. This CDR3 is 11 amino acids long. Germline V lookup: CDR1 ENHRY, CDR2 SYGVKD. Trimming cost V 9 bases and J 4 bases, with 8 bases left between them. CDR3 coding DNA: TGTGCCATAGGACCCGCAGATACGCAGTATTTT. It is translated as CAIGPADTQYF.

The chain combines TRBV6-2 or TRBV6-3 with TRBJ1-5; 8 bases map to TRBD1. The CDR3 runs 15 residues. After removal of 5 bases from V and 8 bases from J, the junction contained 11 bases not matched to a gene. Germline V gene sequence: CDR1 MNHEY, CDR2 SVGEGT. CDR3 in amino acids: CASSARAGQAKPQHF. The CDR3 coding sequence is TGTGCCAGCAGTGCCCGGGCGGGACAGGCCAAGCCCCAGCATTTT.

The chain carries TRBV5-1 and TRBJ2-6; 7 bases align to TRBD1. The CDR3 spans 18 residues. J lost 0 bases, V lost 0 bases, and 6 bases had no gene match. The V gene's germline CDR1 is SGHRS and CDR2 YFSETQ. The CDR3 sequence is CASSLGMTGTSGANVLTF. In DNA, the CDR3 is TGCGCCAGCAGCTTGGGAATGACAGGGACCTCTGGGGCCAACGTCCTGACTTTC.

This chain connects TRBV4-3 to TRBJ1-2; TRBD1 aligns across 9 bases. The V and J ends lost 0 bases and 7 bases, in that order; junction bases with no gene match: 12. Germline V gene sequence: CDR1 LGHNA, CDR2 YSLEER. This CDR3 has 17 residues. The CDR3 sequence is CASSQDPGTGSRFGYTF. In nucleotides, the CDR3 is TGCGCCAGCAGCCAAGACCCCGGGACAGGGAGCCGGTTTGGCTACACCTTC.

This clonotype was detected only a few times. The CDR3 DNA is TGTGCCAGCTCACCTCTGACAGGGCCGTACGAGCAGTACTTC. Encoded protein: CASSPLTGPYEQYF. The chain recombines TRBV18 with TRBJ2-7; 7 nucleotides align to TRBD1. Trimming took 3 bases from V and 4 from J; bases not matched to a gene: 6. CDR3 size: 14 residues. Per germline, CDR1 KGHSH and CDR2 LQKENI. Using reference TRBV18 and TRBJ2-7 for the parts outside the CDR3, the full variable domain is NAGVMQNPRHLVRRRGQEARLRCSPMKGHSHVYWYRQLPEEGLKFMVYLQKENIIDESGMPKERFSAEFPKEGPSILRIQQVVRGDSAAYFCASSPLTGPYEQYFGPGTRLTVT.

This clonotype occurred a few times. At one end the junction does not follow the germline gene, possibly because of a read error. This chain uses TRBV20-1 with TRBJ1-2; a possible D gene is TRBD1 (5 bases). Germline V lookup: CDR1 DFQATT, CDR2 SNEGSKA (reference sequence). The CDR3 loop spans 11 amino acids. Here the CDR3 DNA reads TGCAGTGCTAGAAGGCAAGACGGGGCGTCCTTC. This gives the protein CSARRQDGASF.

The V gene is TRBV5-5, the J gene TRBJ2-3, with 7 bases aligning to TRBD2. Germline V gene sequence: CDR1 SGHKS, CDR2 YYEKEE (reference sequence). The CDR3 runs 14 residues. Trimming took 3 bases from V and 4 from J; bases not matched to a gene: 5. This CDR3 reads CASSYFGGADTQYF. As DNA, the CDR3 is TGTGCCAGCAGCTACTTTGGGGGGGCAGATACGCAGTATTTT.

The V call is TRBV12-3 or TRBV12-4, the J call TRBJ2-2, with 12 bases that match TRBD2. The CDR3 extends over 15 amino acids. V lost 2 bases and J lost 7; bases outside the gene matches: 2. CDR3 in amino acids: CASSLRLAGVGELFF. The DNA of the CDR3 is TGTGCCAGCAGTTTACGACTAGCGGGGGTCGGGGAGCTGTTTTTT.

At least ten counts were recorded for this clonotype. The rearrangement uses TRBV27 and TRBJ2-2; D ambiguous. With 5 bases removed from V and 2 bases from J, the gap between germline ends came to 6 bases. The germline CDR1 and CDR2 sequences are MNHEY and SMNVEV (reference sequence). This CDR3 comprises 13 residues. The CDR3 sequence: CASSAINTGELFF. As DNA, the CDR3 is TGTGCCAGCAGTGCCATAAACACCGGGGAGCTGTTTTTT.

Ten or more counts support this clonotype. This chain joins TRBV7-8 and TRBJ2-3; D gene uncertain. Germline values: CDR1 SGHVS, CDR2 FQNEAQ. The CDR3 contains 13 residues. V dropped 5 bases and J dropped 5 bases, with 11 bases sitting between them. CDR3 protein: CASSPPKIDTQYF. The CDR3 DNA reads as TGTGCCAGCAGCCCCCCCAAAATAGATACGCAGTATTTT.

Ten or more counts support this clonotype. The chain employs TRBV6-2 or TRBV6-3 and TRBJ1-6, with D possibly TRBD1 on 5 matching bases. This CDR3 region has 13 residues. Germline CDR1 and CDR2: MNHEY and SVGEGT. Trimming removed 6 bases from V and 6 bases from J, with 9 bases in between. In DNA, the CDR3 is TGTGCCAGCAGACGACAGTCTAATTCACCCCTCCACTTT. As protein: CASRRQSNSPLHF.

This clonotype was picked up many times. The V gene is TRBV4-3, the J gene TRBJ2-2; 7 nucleotides align to TRBD1. This CDR3 is built from 14 residues. Germline V gene lookup returns CDR1 LGHNA and CDR2 YSLEER. The V gene end was trimmed by 0 bases and the J gene end by 7 bases; junction bases not matched to a gene: 2. CDR3 nucleotides: TGCGCCAGCAGCCAAGAGACAGGGCACGGGGAGCTGTTTTTT. Translating it yields CASSQETGHGELFF.